This paragraph reports one TCR beta chain. The antigen it binds to is not known. Base qualities are not recorded, but no much larger clone differs from it by a single base. TCRbeta CDR3 regions were amplified from genomic DNA using the immunoSEQ Assay, a bias-controlled multiplex PCR. As for the original processing: Within the assay, amplification of reference gene primers was used to estimate how many nucleated cells each sample contained. Sequence reads were collapsed and filtered to measure the absolute abundance of every unique TCRbeta CDR3 rearrangement. Productive Simpson clonality was computed per sample as the square root of Simpson's diversity index over productive rearrangements. This is the immuneACCESS table as TCRdb keeps it, with only in-frame sequences that have V and J called. A part of the clones is gone; compared with another copy, unresolved V genes explain less than half, and the rest is unexplained. That table furnishes V, J and clone size, whereas the DNA furnished D and trimming. The sample table records roughly 400,000 clones; about 92% of these occur just once. Around 0.6% of the sample belongs to the ten largest clones.

Counted from cysteine to phenylalanine, this CDR3 has 13 amino acids. Only the CDR3 portion is preserved as DNA: 39 bases, with reading frame beginning at the first base. Trimming takes 1 base from V and 6 bases from J, and the germline ends sit 9 bases apart. The CDR1 and CDR2 encoded by the germline V gene (reference sequence) are LNHNV and YYDKDF. The sample is drawn from a study of blood T cell repertoires in COVID-19 (dated by TCRdb to about 2020). With respect to the entire study: Samples from collaborators originated in the United States, Italy and Spain and spanned both the acute and convalescent phases of COVID-19. The material from the prospective study consisted of cDNA or gDNA derived from T cells, B-cell-depleted T cells, or PBMCs. Deeply sampled blood TCRbeta repertoires from subjects exposed to, actively infected with, or recovered from COVID-19 were included in the dataset. The repertoires were released in a freely available public database meant as a resource for research on the immune response to SARS-CoV-2. Samples came from the ongoing ImmuneRACE study (first 160 participants) plus 1,254 subjects from 6 global collaborators. A de-identified subject ID, COVID-19 status, age in years and sex were almost always included in the sample metadata. Where HLA class I and class II types were available, the types were taken from metadata supplied by the sample provider, not from assay-based typing.

Participants in the prospective study were enrolled through a virtual design, were aged about 18 to 100 years, and lived in fewer than 30 United States geographic areas. To assign participants to cohorts, the prospective study relied on clinical history that participants themselves reported in a screening survey and a study questionnaire. For ImmuneRACE Cohort 3, a participant was defined as recovered based on two consecutive negative NP/OP PCR tests, clearance by a healthcare professional, or resolution of symptoms. In the prospective study, whole blood, serum and a nasopharyngeal or oropharyngeal swab were collected from each participant by mobile phlebotomists. Prospective study participants could optionally give additional blood draws and questionnaires over an approximately 2-month period. Blood samples from the prospective study were shipped frozen or at room temperature prior to DNA extraction.

Here is what the overall study found, with its caveats: The amount of clinical and demographic metadata varied by source and participant and was provided uncurated.

The clonotype was recovered from a man aged 18 to 29 who had recovered from COVID-19. This chain is built from TRBV15 and TRBJ1-1; perhaps TRBD1 is the D gene, with 6 bases matching. The sample consisted of PBMCs or T cells enriched from blood (not recorded which). The DNA sequence follows: TGTGCCACCAGCAGAGGGGACAAGGCTGAAGCTTTCTTT. Its protein reads: CATSRGDKAEAFF.